A selection of T cell receptor beta chains follows, all from one sample in a study of blood T cell repertoires in COVID-19. The table came from immunoSEQ multiplex PCR; TCRdb's copy has only in-frame clones and leaves some out. The sample includes 250,000 or so clones, around 81% seen only once; the top ten take around 3.6%. Sequencing was done on a sample of PBMCs or T cells enriched from blood (not recorded which). The receptors here all came from a man aged 50-59 years who had recovered from COVID-19. Both conserved end residues are part of each CDR3. Fields, in order: V gene, clone size, J gene, D gene, CDR3 protein, CDR3 DNA. The D gene is left open where the match is weak. Clone size is stated in some rows and not others, as once, few, many or a class when expanded.

TRBV9	-	TRBJ2-7	TRBD2	CASSVDGRAGEQYF	TGTGCCAGCAGCGTAGACGGGAGGGCCGGGGAGCAGTACTTC
TRBV29-1	-	TRBJ1-4	-	CSVSEPGGKLFF	TGCAGCGTCTCGGAACCGGGGGGAAAACTGTTTTTT
TRBV20-1	-	TRBJ2-4	-	CSAARTGTAVF	TGCAGTGCTGCACGTACCGGGACTGCGGTCTTC
TRBV4-1	-	TRBJ2-5	TRBD2	CASSQDSLAGGPLGKTQYF	TGCGCCAGCAGCCAAGACTCCCTAGCGGGGGGGCCCCTCGGAAAGACCCAGTACTTC
TRBV7-3	-	TRBJ2-7	TRBD1	CASSLTGTGYEQYF	TGTGCCAGCAGCTTAACCGGGACAGGCTACGAGCAGTACTTC
TRBV28	-	TRBJ2-1	TRBD2	CASRGTSAQEAYNEQFF	TGTGCCAGCAGGGGAACTAGCGCCCAGGAGGCCTACAATGAGCAGTTCTTC
TRBV4-3	few	TRBJ2-3	TRBD2	CASSQDRAGVPTDTQYF	TGCGCCAGCAGCCAAGATCGAGCGGGAGTGCCCACAGATACGCAGTATTTT
TRBV27	-	TRBJ2-7	TRBD2	CASSLAGGPVGEQYF	TGTGCCAGCAGTCTAGCGGGAGGGCCGGTGGGGGAGCAGTACTTC
TRBV5-4	-	TRBJ1-1	TRBD1	CASSGATGPNTEAFF	TGTGCCAGCAGCGGGGCGACAGGGCCGAACACTGAAGCTTTCTTT
TRBV11-2	-	TRBJ1-4	-	CASSFGVNEKLFF	TGTGCCAGCAGCTTCGGGGTTAATGAAAAACTGTTTTTT
TRBV6-2/TRBV6-3	once	TRBJ1-1	-	CASSYSSGSTEAFF	TGTGCCAGCAGTTACTCATCTGGGAGCACTGAAGCTTTCTTT
TRBV9	-	TRBJ1-4	TRBD1	CASSATFEQGVNEKLFF	TGTGCCAGCAGCGCCACATTCGAGCAGGGGGTTAATGAAAAACTGTTTTTT
TRBV7-3	-	TRBJ2-5	TRBD1	CASSPGQGGGETQYF	TGTGCCAGCAGCCCGGGACAGGGGGGAGGAGAGACCCAGTACTTC
TRBV3-1/TRBV3-2	-	TRBJ2-1	TRBD2	CASSQGLAGYEQFF	TGTGCCAGCAGCCAAGGGTTAGCGGGGTATGAGCAGTTCTTC
TRBV13	few	TRBJ1-2	TRBD1	CASSPGTGRSVYTF	TGTGCCAGCAGCCCTGGGACAGGGCGGTCGGTCTACACCTTC
TRBV7-9	-	TRBJ1-6	TRBD1	CASSSTGASSPLHF	TGTGCCAGCAGCTCGACAGGGGCCTCCTCACCCCTCCACTTT
TRBV5-1	-	TRBJ2-7	-	CASSPQGSYEQYF	TGCGCCAGCAGCCCCCAGGGGTCCTACGAGCAGTACTTC
TRBV27	-	TRBJ2-2	-	CASTQPGANRELFF	TGTGCCAGCACCCAGCCGGGAGCTAATCGGGAGCTGTTTTTT
TRBV2	-	TRBJ1-2	-	CASSGLQDPSPNYGYTF	TGTGCCAGCAGTGGGCTCCAGGATCCCTCACCTAACTATGGCTACACCTTC
TRBV5-6	few	TRBJ2-7	-	CASSTNRAQEYF	TGTGCCAGCAGCACAAACAGGGCTCAGGAGTACTTC
TRBV9	-	TRBJ1-3	-	CASSQQQGPGNTIYF	TGTGCCAGCAGCCAACAACAGGGTCCTGGAAACACCATATATTTT
TRBV9	-	TRBJ2-1	TRBD2	CASSPTGLSYNEQFF	TGTGCCAGCAGCCCCACGGGACTATCCTACAATGAGCAGTTCTTC
TRBV2	-	TRBJ1-2	TRBD1	CASRPGQGFGGYTF	TGTGCCAGCAGACCGGGACAGGGGTTCGGTGGCTACACCTTC
TRBV10-1	-	TRBJ2-2	-	CASSEESANTGELFF	TGCGCCAGCAGTGAGGAGAGCGCGAACACCGGGGAGCTGTTTTTT
TRBV5-4	-	TRBJ2-7	-	CASSLPKGGNYDEQYF	TGTGCCAGCAGCTTGCCAAAGGGGGGGAATTACGACGAGCAGTACTTC
TRBV19	once	TRBJ1-5	-	CASSMGGGINQPQHF	TGTGCCAGTAGTATGGGCGGGGGTATCAATCAGCCCCAGCATTTT
TRBV30	-	TRBJ2-5	-	CAWSPGETQYF	TGTGCCTGGAGTCCGGGTGAGACCCAGTACTTC
TRBV6-1	once	TRBJ2-1	-	CASSDRGRSSYNEQFF	TGTGCCAGCAGTGACAGGGGAAGAAGCTCCTACAATGAGCAGTTCTTC
TRBV6-2/TRBV6-3	-	TRBJ2-1	TRBD2	CASSYTSGAYNEQFF	TGTGCCAGCAGTTACACTAGCGGAGCGTACAATGAGCAGTTCTTC
TRBV6-1	-	TRBJ2-6	-	CASSVGYRASSGANVLTF	TGTGCCAGCAGTGTTGGGTACAGGGCCAGCTCTGGGGCCAACGTCCTGACTTTC
TRBV9	-	TRBJ2-2	TRBD2	CASSDWTSGSTGELFF	TGTGCCAGCAGCGATTGGACTAGCGGGAGCACCGGGGAGCTGTTTTTT
TRBV5-1	-	TRBJ2-6	-	CARTRREAESGANVLTF	TGCGCCAGGACGAGGCGGGAAGCAGAGTCTGGGGCCAACGTCCTGACTTTC
TRBV7-9	-	TRBJ2-1	TRBD2	CASIRTSGRINEQFF	TGTGCCAGCATCCGGACTAGCGGGAGGATCAATGAGCAGTTCTTC